The text below deals with one T cell receptor beta chain. The antigen is unknown. This sample was taken from a study of T cell responses to AZD1222 COVID-19 vaccine. Whole-study results and caveats: Only a handful of AZD1222 recipients, roughly six in all, had baseline seropositivity.

With 3 bases clipped from V and 4 bases from J, the junction kept 12 bases outside the gene matches. Germline CDR1 is SGHDN and CDR2 is FVKESK. This CDR3 has 17 amino acids. TCRdb keeps only in-frame clones here, not all; method: immunoSEQ multiplex PCR. The data show more than 150,000 clones, more than 85% seen once. Sample: peripheral blood, taken on day 0 of AZD1222 vaccination. The receptor was isolated from an adult in good health. The chain links TRBV14 to TRBJ2-1, with 7 bases fitting TRBD2. CDR3 nucleotides: TGTGCCAGCAGCCAGGGTGGTGCTAGCGGACTTTACAATGAGCAGTTCTTC. This codes for CASSQGGASGLYNEQFF.